Listed below are T cell receptor beta chains from one sample, sequenced in a study of CD8 T cells in ankylosing spondylitis. Each CDR3 protein is one row after TCRdb ran MiXCR on the 5' RACE reads. The sample records some 140,000 distinct CDR3 sequences, more than 5.5% being singletons. Sequenced material: blood, either unsorted or a sorted T cell fraction (not recorded which). Receptors were obtained from a female donor with ankylosing spondylitis or in good health (not recorded which). Both conserved end residues are part of each CDR3. The D gene is left open where the match is weak. Size is stated for part of the rows, as once, few or many counts, or as a class when the clone is expanded.

J,size,D,V,DNA,CDR3
TRBJ1-1,few,.,TRBV23-1,TGCGCCAGCAGTCAAAACGCCGGGGGCGCCCGGAACACTGAAGCTTTCTTT,CASSQNAGGARNTEAFF
TRBJ2-6,.,TRBD1,TRBV7-9,TGTGCCAGCACCACCTCCACAGGGGTGGTTGGGGCCAACGTCCTGACTTTC,CASTTSTGVVGANVLTF
TRBJ1-2,.,.,TRBV7-9,TGTGCCAGCAGCTTATTTACAGGGAATGGCTACACCTTC,CASSLFTGNGYTF
TRBJ1-2,many,.,TRBV5-1,TGCGCCAGCAGCACCGGACAGATGGGCTATGGCTACACCTTC,CASSTGQMGYGYTF
TRBJ2-1,many,.,TRBV12-3/TRBV12-4,TGTGCCAGCACCAAAGGTTATGGGCAGTTCTTC,CASTKGYGQFF
TRBJ1-2,many,TRBD1,TRBV12-3/TRBV12-4,TGTGCCAGCAGTTCACGGACAGGGGAGGGCTATGGCTACACCTTC,CASSSRTGEGYGYTF
TRBJ2-3,.,.,TRBV28,TGTGCCAGCAGTACCCCCGACGTATCTAGCACAGATACGCAGTATTTT,CASSTPDVSSTDTQYF
TRBJ2-1,many,.,TRBV5-8,TGTGCCAGCAGCCCTTATGTAGGGGACAATGAGCAGTTCTTC,CASSPYVGDNEQFF
TRBJ1-1,many,.,TRBV12-3/TRBV12-4,TGTGCCACATCCTGGACAGAGAACACTGAAGCTTTCTTT,CATSWTENTEAFF
TRBJ1-1,many,.,TRBV20-1,TGCAGTGCTGGCGGGCTGGGGGGGACGGCTTTCTTT,CSAGGLGGTAFF
TRBJ1-1,few,.,TRBV29-1,TGCAGCGTTGCTCAACTTACCATGAACACTGAAGCTTTCTTT,CSVAQLTMNTEAFF
TRBJ1-2,many,.,TRBV4-2,TGTGCCAGCAGCCAGTCTCAGGGGAATGGCTACACCTTC,CASSQSQGNGYTF
TRBJ2-6,many,TRBD1,TRBV15,TGTGCCACCAGCAAGGACAGGGATGGGGCCAACGTCCTGACTTTC,CATSKDRDGANVLTF
TRBJ2-4,many,.,TRBV7-9,TGTGCCAGCAGCTCAGACAGGATTCTAGCCAAAAACATTCAGTACTTC,CASSSDRILAKNIQYF
TRBJ1-2,many,.,TRBV6-5,TGTGCCAGCAGTTACTCGAAATCTGGGGGCGACTATGGCTACACCTTC,CASSYSKSGGDYGYTF
TRBJ1-2,few,TRBD1,TRBV18,TGTGCCAGCTCACCATTCCCAGGGGGCGGAATGGACTATGGCTACACCTTC,CASSPFPGGGMDYGYTF
TRBJ1-4,many,.,TRBV15,TGTGCCACCAGCAGAGATAATCGGGGAGATGGAACTAATGAAAAACTGTTTTTT,CATSRDNRGDGTNEKLFF
TRBJ1-2,many,TRBD1,TRBV25-1,TGTGCCAGCAGTGGGCCAGGGGGCAACTCTAACTATGGCTACACCTTC,CASSGPGGNSNYGYTF
TRBJ2-7,many,.,TRBV7-9,TGTGCCAGCAGCTTAGCTGGGGGATCCGAGCAGTACTTC,CASSLAGGSEQYF
TRBJ2-5,many,.,TRBV12-3/TRBV12-4,TGTGCCAGCAGTTTGACTTATCAAGAGACCCAGTACTTC,CASSLTYQETQYF
TRBJ2-3,many,TRBD2,TRBV11-2,TGTGCCAGCAGTTTAGGGACTAGCTCAGGAGATACGCAGTATTTT,CASSLGTSSGDTQYF
TRBJ2-7,many,.,TRBV25-1,TGTGCCAGCAGTGAATATTTGAGCGAGCAGTACTTC,CASSEYLSEQYF
TRBJ1-1,.,.,TRBV4-2,TGTGCCAGCGGCCCCGGACTGCTCTCTGAAGCTTTCTTT,CASGPGLLSEAFF
TRBJ1-2,many,TRBD1,TRBV14,TGTGCCAGCAGCCCCACCCAGGGGGGATACTATGGCTACACCTTC,CASSPTQGGYYGYTF
TRBJ1-2,many,TRBD1,TRBV20-1,TGCAGTGCTGGGACAGACAACTATGGCTACACCTTC,CSAGTDNYGYTF
TRBJ2-3,.,.,TRBV7-3,TGTGCCAGCAGCAAAGGGACCCAGGTTTTTTCAGATACGCAGTATTTT,CASSKGTQVFSDTQYF
TRBJ1-5,many,.,TRBV28,TGTGCCAGCAGCCCAAAATTCAATCAGCCCCAGCATTTT,CASSPKFNQPQHF
TRBJ1-4,many,.,TRBV2,TGTGCCAGCAGTGAAGCGGGGCGCTGGGACTCAAAAACTGGCGAAAAACTGTTTTTT,CASSEAGRWDSKTGEKLFF
TRBJ2-3,many,TRBD1,TRBV12-3/TRBV12-4,TGTGCCAGCAGTAACAGGGGAGAAGACATGTATACGCAGTATTTT,CASSNRGEDMYTQYF
TRBJ1-6,many,TRBD1,TRBV20-1,TGCAGTGCTTCCGGGACAGGTGTAAATTCACCCCTCCACTTT,CSASGTGVNSPLHF
TRBJ2-7,many,TRBD1,TRBV5-5,TGTGCCAGCAGCTCGTCGACAGGGCTCCCCTTACCCGAGCAGTACTTC,CASSSSTGLPLPEQYF
TRBJ2-4,many,.,TRBV12-3/TRBV12-4,TGTGCCAGCATCGACAGCTTAGCCAAAAACATTCAGTACTTC,CASIDSLAKNIQYF
TRBJ1-2,many,TRBD1,TRBV18,TGTGCCAGCTCCACACAGGGGGCTGGCTATGGCTACACCTTC,CASSTQGAGYGYTF
TRBJ1-1,many,.,TRBV5-1,TGCGCCAGCAGCTTTCTGGGGGGCAACACTGAAGCTTTCTTT,CASSFLGGNTEAFF
TRBJ2-6,.,.,TRBV18,TGTGCCAGCTCACCAAGGGGCACCGCCTCTGGGGCCAACGTCCTGACTTTC,CASSPRGTASGANVLTF
TRBJ2-7,many,.,TRBV6-2/TRBV6-3,TGTGCCAGCAGTTACTCGGAGGGCGGCTACGAGCAGTACTTC,CASSYSEGGYEQYF
TRBJ2-1,many,TRBD1,TRBV9,TGTGCCAGCAGCGTAGATGCACAGGGGGTACGGAATGAGCAGTTCTTC,CASSVDAQGVRNEQFF
TRBJ2-2,many,.,TRBV4-2,TGTGCCAGCAGCCGCGTTGGAGGGGGCCTTAACACCGGGGAGCTGTTTTTT,CASSRVGGGLNTGELFF
TRBJ1-1,many,.,TRBV29-1,TGCAGCGTGTCGGGGGGGTTCGTCACTGAAGCTTTCTTT,CSVSGGFVTEAFF
TRBJ1-4,many,TRBD1,TRBV20-1,TGCAGTGCGGGTGACAGGGGGCTGAATGAAAAACTGTTTTTT,CSAGDRGLNEKLFF
TRBJ2-7,.,.,TRBV15,TGTGCCACCAGCAGGGCAGATAACTACGAGCAGTACTTC,CATSRADNYEQYF
TRBJ1-1,many,.,TRBV28,TGTGCCAGCAGTTTCGTCACTGAAGCTTTCTTT,CASSFVTEAFF
TRBJ2-2,few,.,TRBV12-3/TRBV12-4,TGTGCCAGCAGTGTCAATCTACCGGCGGAGCTGTTTTTT,CASSVNLPAELFF
TRBJ1-2,many,.,TRBV7-3,TGTGCCAGCAGCTTAACTGCGGGGGGGGGCTACACCTTC,CASSLTAGGGYTF
TRBJ2-3,few,.,TRBV6-2/TRBV6-3,TGTGCCAGCAGTTACGGAGCGGCTAGCACAGATACGCAGTATTTT,CASSYGAASTDTQYF
TRBJ2-1,few,TRBD2,TRBV12-3/TRBV12-4,TGTGCCAGCAGTCCGGGACTTGAGGGACAGCGGGGGGCGAATGAGCAGTTCTTC,CASSPGLEGQRGANEQFF
TRBJ2-1,many,.,TRBV5-1,TGCGCCAGCAGGCCCGGGTCCTTAACTAGTAGCTATGAGCAGTTCTTC,CASRPGSLTSSYEQFF
TRBJ1-1,many,TRBD1,TRBV7-2,TGTGCCAGCAGCCCCCAGGGGGAAGCGTACACTGAAGCTTTCTTT,CASSPQGEAYTEAFF
TRBJ2-7,many,.,TRBV20-1,TGCAGTGCTAGAGATCTAAGGAAACAGGACGAGCAGTACTTC,CSARDLRKQDEQYF
TRBJ1-2,many,.,TRBV6-5,TGTGCCAGCAGTTCCATCGGGGGCAACTATGGCTACACCTTC,CASSSIGGNYGYTF
TRBJ1-1,many,.,TRBV6-5,TGTGCCAGCAGTTACTCCTCGTACGGGAACACTGAAGCTTTCTTT,CASSYSSYGNTEAFF
TRBJ2-2,many,.,TRBV12-3/TRBV12-4,TGTGCCAGCAGTCCTCGGATCGGGGAGCTGTTTTTT,CASSPRIGELFF
TRBJ2-1,few,TRBD2,TRBV20-1,TGCTGTGCTGGCCAGCATACTAGCGGGGGCTACAATGAGCAGTTCTTC,CCAGQHTSGGYNEQFF
TRBJ1-2,many,.,TRBV7-9,TGTGCCAGCAGCTCCCTTATCCTTAGGGATGGCTACACCTTC,CASSSLILRDGYTF
TRBJ2-2,many,TRBD1,TRBV6-1,TGTGCCAGCAGAGACAGGGGTGGCACCGGGGAGCTGTTTTTT,CASRDRGGTGELFF
TRBJ2-5,many,.,TRBV4-1,TGCGCCAGCAGCCAAGTTCGCCTAGAAGAGACCCAGTACTTC,CASSQVRLEETQYF
TRBJ2-1,.,TRBD2,TRBV7-2,TGTGCCAGCAACTACGGGGGGTCCTTCGATAATGAGCAGTTCTTC,CASNYGGSFDNEQFF
TRBJ2-1,many,TRBD2,TRBV6-1,TGTGCCAGCAGTGAACGGGGGGGTGTCCACAATGAGCAGTTCTTC,CASSERGGVHNEQFF
TRBJ1-5,many,TRBD1,TRBV12-3/TRBV12-4,TGTGCCAGCAGAGGGACAGGTAATCAGCCCCAGCATTTT,CASRGTGNQPQHF
TRBJ2-7,.,TRBD2,TRBV15,TGTGCCACCAGCAGAGATTTACCACGAGCGGGGGAGCAGTACTTC,CATSRDLPRAGEQYF